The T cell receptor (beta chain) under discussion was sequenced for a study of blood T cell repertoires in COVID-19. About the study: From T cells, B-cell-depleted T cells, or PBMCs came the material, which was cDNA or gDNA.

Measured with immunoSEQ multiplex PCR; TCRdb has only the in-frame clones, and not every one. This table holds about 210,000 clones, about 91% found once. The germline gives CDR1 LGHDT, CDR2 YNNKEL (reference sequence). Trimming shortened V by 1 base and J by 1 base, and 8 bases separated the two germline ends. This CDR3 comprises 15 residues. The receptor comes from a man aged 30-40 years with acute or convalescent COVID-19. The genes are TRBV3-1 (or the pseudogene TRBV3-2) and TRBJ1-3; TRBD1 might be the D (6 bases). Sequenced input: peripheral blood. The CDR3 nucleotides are TGTGCCAGCAGCCAAGGAGGGGGATCTGGAAACACCATATATTTT. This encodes CASSQGGGSGNTIYF.